One and the same sample provided the 18 T cell receptor beta chains below, sequenced in a study of shared clonotypes between healthy human individuals. Repertoires were generated with immunoSEQ multiplex PCR, while TCRdb's copy carries only in-frame clones and drops some. The sample includes some 1,600,000 clones, under 99% of them seen just once. Sequencing used naive CD4+ T cells sorted from blood. Subset: CD45RA+ positively selected. The receptors here all came from a man between 25 and 39 years old in good health.

The chain has TRBV27 and TRBJ2-7; 8 nucleotides agree with TRBD1. This CDR3 contains 16 residues. Trimming took 6 bases from V and 0 from J; bases not matched to a gene: 10. Germline V CDR1 and CDR2: MNHEY, SMNVEV (reference sequence). CDR3 DNA sequence: TGTGCCAGCAGCTTTAGGAACAGGGGGAGCTCCTACGAGCAGTACTTC. This gives the protein CASSFRNRGSSYEQYF.

Points on this clone: The sample carries other DNA sequences with the same CDR3. The chain has TRBV20-1 and TRBJ1-1; D call uncertain. The CDR3 is made up of 10 amino acids. Germline assignment: CDR1 DFQATT and CDR2 SNEGSKA (reference sequence). The V and J ends lost 3 bases and 4 bases respectively, with 3 bases between them. The CDR3 coding sequence is TGCAGTGCTAGCGGCACTGAAGCTTTCTTT. This codes for CSASGTEAFF.

The rearrangement joins TRBV5-6 to TRBJ2-7; D is possibly TRBD2 (6 bases). The CDR3 contains 15 residues. Germline V gives CDR1 SGHDT, CDR2 YYEEEE. Trimming removed 4 bases from V and 0 bases from J, with 14 bases in between. The CDR3 is CASSLRTISSYEQYF. DNA of the CDR3: TGTGCCAGCAGCCTGAGGACTATCAGCTCCTACGAGCAGTACTTC.

The V gene is TRBV7-2, the J gene TRBJ1-5; D ambiguous. This CDR3 region has 13 residues. Trimming pared 1 base from V and 9 bases from J, leaving 10 bases between. The germline V gene has CDR1 SGHTA and CDR2 FQGNSA. CDR3 sequence (DNA): TGTGCCAGCAGCTTAGTTGCGCTCCGGCCCCAGCATTTT. It translates to CASSLVALRPQHF.

The chain couples TRBV29-1 to TRBJ2-5; 7 bases line up with TRBD2. V trimming: 6 bases; J trimming: 1 base; junction bases outside the gene matches: 5. This CDR3 spans 13 amino acids. Germline CDR1 reads SQVTM; CDR2 reads ANQGSEA. CDR3 bases: TGCAGCGTAGGCTCTAGCGGCCAAGAGACCCAGTACTTC. Its translation: CSVGSSGQETQYF. Full variable domain (remainder filled in from reference TRBV29-1 and TRBJ2-5): SAVISQKPSRDICQRGTSLTIQCQVDSQVTMMFWYRQQPGQSLTLIATANQGSEATYESGFVIDKFPISRPNLTFSTLTVSNMSPEDSSIYLCSVGSSGQETQYFGPGTRLLVL.

This clone was seen only once. This chain uses TRBV25-1 with TRBJ2-1; 7 positions agree with TRBD2. J gave up 5 bases and V 2 bases, and 9 bases lay outside the gene matches. CDR1 and CDR2 from the germline V gene are MGHDK and SYGVNS. The CDR3 totals 16 residues. CDR3: CASSELASGINNEQFF. CDR3 DNA sequence: TGTGCCAGCAGTGAACTCGCTAGCGGAATAAACAATGAGCAGTTCTTC.

The J gene is TRBJ2-3, the V gene TRBV27; TRBD2 aligns across 10 bases. Germline values: CDR1 MNHEY, CDR2 SMNVEV (reference sequence). V lost 4 bases to trimming and J lost 4 bases; unmatched junction nucleotides: 8. There are 16 residues in the CDR3. In DNA form, the CDR3 reads TGTGCCAGCAGTTCTCCTAGCGGGAGAGGTGCAGATACGCAGTATTTT. The encoded protein is CASSSPSGRGADTQYF.

The CDR3 loop reads CASGNSGGLLQPQHF. CDR3 nucleotide sequence: TGTGCCAGCGGAAATTCAGGGGGCCTACTTCAGCCCCAGCATTTT. The chain couples TRBV6-5 to TRBJ1-5, with TRBD1 matching over 8 bases. CDR1 and CDR2 (germline): MNHEY, SVGAGI. The junction had 12 bases not matched to a gene; V was cut back by 8 bases and J by 6 bases. The CDR3 is 15 amino acids.

The genes are TRBV2 and TRBJ2-3; the match to TRBD2 covers 8 bases. J was trimmed by 7 bases and V by 8 bases; bases with no gene match: 8. The CDR3 has 13 residues. Germline V gives CDR1 SNHLY, CDR2 FYNNEI. The CDR3 here is CASGSGRINTQYF. The DNA of the CDR3 is TGTGCCAGCGGAAGCGGGAGAATTAATACGCAGTATTTT. Looking up the rest from reference TRBV2 and TRBJ2-3 gives the full variable domain: EPEVTQTPSHQVTQMGQEVILRCVPISNHLYFYWYRQILGQKVEFLVSFYNNEISEKSEIFDDQFSVERPDGSNFTLKIRSTKLEDSAMYFCASGSGRINTQYFGPGTRLTVL.

The V and J genes are TRBV11-2 and TRBJ1-2; no clear D gene. V was pared by 1 base and J by 8 bases, with 5 bases between. The CDR3 covers 11 residues. CDR1 is SGHAT and CDR2 is FQNNGV in the germline V gene. CDR3 protein: CASSLAGGYTF. The CDR3 DNA sequence: TGTGCCAGCAGCTTAGCGGGCGGCTACACCTTC.

The rearrangement links TRBV11-2 to TRBJ2-7; D possibly corresponds to TRBD1 (5 bases). The V end was cut by 2 bases, the J end by 5 bases, with 7 bases between. Germline lookup yields CDR1 SGHAT and CDR2 FQNNGV. The CDR3 has 12 amino acids. The CDR3 DNA is TGTGCCAGCAGCTTAACAGGCCACGAGCAGTACTTC. The encoded protein is CASSLTGHEQYF.

The V and J genes are TRBV5-4 and TRBJ2-7; 8 positions agree with TRBD1. The CDR3 sequence is 15 residues long. CDR1 SGHNT and CDR2 YYREEE come from the germline V gene (reference sequence). J was trimmed by 4 bases and V by 4 bases; bases with no gene match: 10. The chain's CDR3 is CASSNSGGALYEQYF. The CDR3 DNA sequence: TGTGCCAGCAGCAATTCAGGGGGCGCCCTATACGAGCAGTACTTC.

This clone occurred once. For the CDR3, the DNA is TGCGCCAGCAGCTTGGATAACGGGGCTAACTATGGCTACACCTTC. Translating it yields CASSLDNGANYGYTF. The chain uses TRBV5-1 and TRBJ1-2; D is ambiguous. Germline CDR1 SGHRS, CDR2 YFSETQ. The CDR3 runs to 15 residues. Deletions cut 0 bases from V and 0 bases from J, with 9 bases between.

Turning to this clone: Other DNA variants within this sample encode the same CDR3. The chain carries TRBV28 and TRBJ2-4, with TRBD2 as a possible D gene (5 bases). The CDR3 consists of 15 residues. Germline values: CDR1 MDHEN, CDR2 SYDVKM. The V end was cut by 3 bases, the J end by 0 bases, with 9 bases between. CDR3 in amino acids: CASSLGGLAKNIQYF. The CDR3 coding sequence is TGTGCCAGCAGTTTGGGCGGACTAGCCAAAAACATTCAGTACTTC.

This clone was found once. This chain connects TRBV7-8 to TRBJ2-3, with 12 bases that match TRBD2. This CDR3 spans 15 amino acids. Germline V gives CDR1 SGHVS, CDR2 FQNEAQ. The V gene end was trimmed by 2 bases and the J gene end by 5 bases; junction bases not matched to a gene: 2. The CDR3 is CASSLLAGGGDTQYF. DNA of the CDR3: TGTGCCAGCAGCTTACTAGCGGGAGGGGGAGATACGCAGTATTTT.

The chain carries TRBV15 and TRBJ1-3, with a weak D call TRBD1 (5 bases). The CDR3 has 16 residues. Germline V CDR1 and CDR2: LNHNV, YYDKDF (reference sequence). V was cut by 2 bases and J by 0 bases, with 11 bases left in between. CDR3 nucleotide sequence: TGTGCCACCAGCAGATGGGACGGAACCTCTGGAAACACCATATATTTT. It translates to CATSRWDGTSGNTIYF.

This chain links TRBV5-6 with TRBJ2-3; 7 nucleotides line up with TRBD2. J was trimmed by 1 base and V by 10 bases; bases with no gene match: 6. CDR1 is SGHDT, CDR2 YYEEEE, per germline. The CDR3 loop spans 13 amino acids. The DNA of the CDR3 is TGTGCCCGCGAGCGGGACGGCACAGATACGCAGTATTTT. It codes for CARERDGTDTQYF.

This clone has more than one count but fewer than ten. The V gene is TRBV11-3, the J gene TRBJ2-7, with D maybe TRBD2 (6 bases). V dropped 1 base and J dropped 3 bases, with 13 bases sitting between them. In germline, CDR1 is SGHNT, CDR2 YENEEA. The CDR3 loop spans 15 amino acids. CDR3: CASSLGGSGDYEQYF. Here the CDR3 DNA reads TGTGCCAGCAGCTTAGGAGGTAGCGGAGACTACGAGCAGTACTTC.